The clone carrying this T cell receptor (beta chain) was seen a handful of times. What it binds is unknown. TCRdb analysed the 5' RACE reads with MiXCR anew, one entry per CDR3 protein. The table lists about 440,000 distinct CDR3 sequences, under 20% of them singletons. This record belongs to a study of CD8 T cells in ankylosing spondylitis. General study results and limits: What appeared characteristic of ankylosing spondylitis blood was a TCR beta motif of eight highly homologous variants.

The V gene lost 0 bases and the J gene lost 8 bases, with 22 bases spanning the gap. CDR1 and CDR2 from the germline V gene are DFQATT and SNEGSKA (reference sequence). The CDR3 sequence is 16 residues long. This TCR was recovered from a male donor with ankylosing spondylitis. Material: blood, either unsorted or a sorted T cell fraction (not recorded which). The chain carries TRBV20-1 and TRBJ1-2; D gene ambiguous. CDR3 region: CSARDRAATTIRGYTF. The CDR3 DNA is TGCAGTGCTAGAGATCGGGCGGCCACGACGATCCGCGGCTACACCTTC.